The 21 T cell receptor beta chains below come from one sample, sequenced in a study of blood T cells in healthy people across ages. Alongside a J-beta primer mix, a sample-barcoded 5' primer served in a second PCR lasting roughly 6 to 12 cycles. MiXCR was run by TCRdb on the 5' RACE reads, yielding one entry per CDR3 protein. The sample includes roughly 720,000 distinct CDR3 sequences, approximately 53% of them seen just once. The sequencing sample was made of blood. The origin of the receptors is a man older than 75 in good health.

The chain is built from TRBV3-1 and TRBJ2-1, with 12 bases identical to TRBD1. The germline gives CDR1 LGHDT, CDR2 YNNKEL (reference sequence). The V gene end was trimmed by 3 bases and the J gene end by 10 bases; junction bases not matched to a gene: 13. CDR3 size: 17 residues. CDR3 sequence: CASSQGTPGQGAFEQFF. Here the CDR3 DNA reads TGTGCCAGCAGCCAGGGCACTCCGGGACAGGGGGCATTCGAGCAGTTCTTC.

J is TRBJ2-2 and V is TRBV7-9; no clear D gene. Trimming stripped 2 bases from V and 4 bases from J, with 26 bases between. Germline V gene lookup returns CDR1 SEHNR and CDR2 FQNEAQ (reference sequence). The CDR3 spans 20 residues. CDR3 sequence reads: CASSLWSTVLGYTATGELFF. In DNA form, the CDR3 reads TGTGCCAGCAGCTTATGGTCCACGGTGTTGGGGTATACGGCCACCGGGGAGCTGTTTTTT. Full variable domain (missing parts from reference TRBV7-9 and TRBJ2-2): DTGVSQNPRHKITKRGQNVTFRCDPISEHNRLYWYRQTLGQGPEFLTYFQNEAQLEKSRLLSDRFSAERPKGSFSTLEIQRTEQGDSAMYLCASSLWSTVLGYTATGELFFGEGSRLTVL.

The rearrangement uses TRBV29-1 and TRBJ2-7; possibly TRBD2 for D (7 bases). V was trimmed by 0 bases and J by 7 bases, leaving 16 bases between them. Looked up from germline, CDR1 is SQVTM and CDR2 is ANQGSEA. The CDR3 sequence is 14 residues long. The CDR3 coding sequence is TGCAGCGTTGAAGAACGCCGGGGGGCGGGGGAGCAGTACTTC. The encoded protein is CSVEERRGAGEQYF.

There are a few counts of this clonotype. This sequence joins TRBV18 and TRBJ2-7; possibly TRBD2 for D (5 bases). Deletions cut 3 bases from V and 0 bases from J, with 9 bases between. Germline values: CDR1 KGHSH, CDR2 LQKENI. The CDR3 totals 14 residues. The CDR3 bases are TGTGCCAGCTCACCGATCGAGGGCTCCTACGAGCAGTACTTC. This gives the protein CASSPIEGSYEQYF.

This clonotype is a singleton in its sample. The CDR3 is CASSYTMTGLNEAFF. As DNA, the CDR3 is TGTGCCAGCAGTTACACGATGACAGGTCTTAATGAAGCTTTCTTT. The chain employs TRBV6-5 and TRBJ1-1, with D possibly TRBD1 on 6 matching bases. The germline gives CDR1 MNHEY, CDR2 SVGAGI. V lost 2 bases, J lost 7 bases, and 17 bases lay in between. This CDR3 spans 15 amino acids.

This clonotype showed up many times. The rearrangement links TRBV7-9 to TRBJ2-3; 10 bases fit TRBD1. Per the germline V gene, CDR1 is SEHNR and CDR2 is FQNEAQ (reference sequence). This CDR3 has 14 amino acids. Trimming at V came to 6 bases and at J to 14 bases, leaving 14 bases not matched to a gene. CDR3 sequence reads: CASSPGQGDRYAYF. DNA of the CDR3: TGTGCCAGCAGTCCCGGACAGGGGGACAGATACGCGTATTTT.

This clonotype has only a few counts. The J gene is TRBJ2-1, the V gene TRBV6-9, with TRBD1 identical over 8 bases. The junction had 22 bases not matched to a gene; V was cut back by 2 bases and J by 7 bases. Germline CDR1 MNHGY, CDR2 SVAAGI. This CDR3 region has 20 residues. In DNA, the CDR3 is TGTGCCAGCAGTTATCCACCGGGACAGGCGCTTGCCCATACCGATAATGAGCAGTTCTTC. Amino acids: CASSYPPGQALAHTDNEQFF.

This clonotype occurred a few times. The V and J genes are TRBV7-2 and TRBJ1-1; D possibly corresponds to TRBD1 (6 bases). This CDR3 comprises 14 residues. V gave up 4 bases and J gave up 4 bases, with 13 bases separating them. Germline lookup yields CDR1 SGHTA and CDR2 FQGNSA. CDR3 nucleotides: TGTGCCAGCAGCTACCCCGGGGGGCGCACTGAAGCTTTCTTT. Amino acids: CASSYPGGRTEAFF.

The V gene is TRBV10-3, the J gene TRBJ2-1, with 10 bases that match TRBD2. The length of the CDR3 is 16 residues. Germline trimming cut 0 bases from V and 8 bases from J; bases unmatched to any gene: 7. CDR1 ENHRY and CDR2 SYGVKD come from the germline V gene. The CDR3 here is CAISESSSGSSYEQFF. CDR3 nucleotides: TGTGCCATCAGTGAGTCGTCTAGCGGGAGTAGCTATGAGCAGTTCTTC.

The count of this clonotype is one. This chain connects TRBV5-1 to TRBJ1-1; perhaps TRBD1 as D (6 bases). Germline V gene data show CDR1 as SGHRS and CDR2 as YFSETQ. V lost 3 bases to trimming and J lost 3 bases, with 15 bases between them. CDR3 size: 15 residues. CDR3 in amino acids: CASSSSTRQDTEAFF. The CDR3 bases are TGCGCCAGCAGCTCCTCAACCCGACAGGACACTGAAGCTTTCTTT.

In this sample, this clonotype turned up a few times. The rearrangement links TRBV4-1 to TRBJ1-1, with D perhaps matching TRBD1 (5 bases). Trimming removed 1 base at V and 9 bases at J, with 15 bases between. Germline loops: CDR1 MGHRA, CDR2 YSYEKL. The CDR3 is 14 residues long. The CDR3 sequence is CASSQVWDPSKAFF. CDR3 nucleotides: TGCGCCAGCAGCCAAGTATGGGACCCGAGTAAAGCTTTCTTT.

J is TRBJ2-1 and V is TRBV12-3 or TRBV12-4; D is perhaps TRBD1 (5 bases). The CDR3 sequence is 15 residues long. Trimming stripped 3 bases from V and 4 bases from J, with 13 bases between. CDR3: CASSFGISGYNEQFF. The CDR3 region has the DNA TGTGCCAGCAGTTTTGGGATATCAGGGTACAATGAGCAGTTCTTC.

The genes are TRBV5-8 and TRBJ2-7, with TRBD1 identical over 10 bases. The J call may be incorrect, as the DNA end agrees better with TRBJ2-5. Germline CDR1 reads SGHTS; CDR2 reads YDEGEE. This CDR3 region has 15 residues. The CDR3 protein is CASSSRDRGVKTQYF. The DNA for the CDR3 is TGTGCCAGCAGCTCGCGGGACAGGGGTGTGAAGACCCAGTACTTC.

This chain joins TRBV7-2 and TRBJ1-5; no definite D call. The CDR3 loop spans 14 amino acids. Germline loops: CDR1 SGHTA, CDR2 FQGNSA. V was cut by 5 bases and J by 2 bases, with 10 bases left in between. CDR3 in DNA: TGTGCCAGCAGCCAGAATTTAGGCAATCAGCCCCAGCATTTT. Encoded protein: CASSQNLGNQPQHF.

This chain connects TRBV7-7 to TRBJ2-4; 7 bases align to TRBD2. The better agreement between TRBJ2-7 and the DNA end casts doubt on the J call. Germline loops: CDR1 SSHAT, CDR2 FNYEAQ (reference sequence). The CDR3 loop spans 16 amino acids. Here the CDR3 reads CASTLPRRGSVYEQYF. The CDR3 nucleotides are TGTGCCAGCACCCTACCTCGGCGCGGGAGTGTCTACGAGCAGTACTTC.

The rearrangement uses TRBV7-2 and TRBJ1-2; 7 nucleotides line up with TRBD1. With 1 base clipped from V and 0 bases from J, the junction kept 5 bases outside the gene matches. There are 16 residues in the CDR3. In germline, CDR1 is SGHTA, CDR2 FQGNSA. CDR3 protein: CASSLGGTEANYGYTF. The CDR3 nucleotides read TGTGCCAGCAGCTTAGGGGGGACAGAAGCTAACTATGGCTACACCTTC. The full variable domain, rest sourced from reference TRBV7-2 and TRBJ1-2, is GAGVSQSPSNKVTEKGKDVELRCDPISGHTALYWYRQSLGQGLEFLIYFQGNSAPDKSGLPSDRFSAERTGGSVSTLTIQRTQQEDSAVYLCASSLGGTEANYGYTFGSGTRLTVV.

The J gene is TRBJ1-5, the V gene TRBV24-1; weak D call: TRBD1 (5 bases). Trimming stripped 5 bases from V and 4 bases from J, with 14 bases between. Germline loops: CDR1 KGHDR, CDR2 SFDVKD. CDR3 length: 15 amino acids. CDR3 in amino acids: CATSAWDGGNQPQHF. The CDR3, as DNA: TGTGCCACCAGTGCCTGGGACGGAGGGAATCAGCCCCAGCATTTT.

This chain connects TRBV3-1 to TRBJ2-7, with 8 nucleotides matching TRBD1. The CDR3 totals 14 residues. In germline, CDR1 is LGHDT, CDR2 YNNKEL (reference sequence). Trimming cost V 4 bases and J 6 bases; bases outside gene matches: 8. CDR3 residues: CASSLWTGTGEQYF. CDR3 DNA sequence: TGTGCCAGCAGCCTATGGACAGGGACGGGCGAGCAGTACTTC.

The chain carries TRBV6-5 and TRBJ1-2; 8 bases are shared with TRBD1. V lost 4 bases and J lost 7; bases outside the gene matches: 5. The CDR3 spans 13 residues. CDR1 MNHEY and CDR2 SVGAGI come from the germline V gene. CDR3 sequence (DNA): TGTGCCAGCAGTTCTGGGACAGGAGGTGGCTACACCTTC. Amino acids: CASSSGTGGGYTF.

V and J are TRBV4-1 and TRBJ2-2; 10 positions match TRBD2. J lost 4 bases, V lost 4 bases, and 6 bases had no gene match. This CDR3 region has 16 residues. Germline V gene sequence: CDR1 MGHRA, CDR2 YSYEKL. CDR3: CASSRSSGGSTGELFF. The CDR3 DNA sequence: TGCGCCAGCAGCCGGTCTAGCGGGGGTTCCACCGGGGAGCTGTTTTTT.

This clonotype was found a few times. The V gene is TRBV25-1, the J gene TRBJ1-2; D is undetermined. Germline V lookup: CDR1 MGHDK, CDR2 SYGVNS. V gave up 4 bases and J gave up 6 bases, with 15 bases separating them. The CDR3 spans 14 residues. This CDR3 is CASSGKGIIHGYTF. DNA for the CDR3: TGTGCCAGCAGTGGCAAGGGCATCATACATGGCTACACCTTC.